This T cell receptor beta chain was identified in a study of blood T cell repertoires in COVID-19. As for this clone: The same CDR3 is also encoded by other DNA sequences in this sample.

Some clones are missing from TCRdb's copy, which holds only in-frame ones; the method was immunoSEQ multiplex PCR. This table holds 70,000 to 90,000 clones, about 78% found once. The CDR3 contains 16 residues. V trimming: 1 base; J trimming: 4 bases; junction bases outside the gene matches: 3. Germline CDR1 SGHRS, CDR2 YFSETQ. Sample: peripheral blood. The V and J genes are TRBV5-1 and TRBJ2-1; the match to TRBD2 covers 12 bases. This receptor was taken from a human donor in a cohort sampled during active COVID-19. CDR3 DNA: TGCGCCAGCAGCTTGCCTAGCGGGGGGGCTTACAATGAGCAGTTCTTC. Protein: CASSLPSGGAYNEQFF.